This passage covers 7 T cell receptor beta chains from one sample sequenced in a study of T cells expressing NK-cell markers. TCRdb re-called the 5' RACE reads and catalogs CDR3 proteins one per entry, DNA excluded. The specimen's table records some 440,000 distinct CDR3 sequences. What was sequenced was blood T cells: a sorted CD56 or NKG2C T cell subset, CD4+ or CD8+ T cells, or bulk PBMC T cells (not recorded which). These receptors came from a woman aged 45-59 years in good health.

The CDR3 sequence: CASSTGTGNKPQHF. The rearrangement joins TRBV18 to TRBJ1-5; no DNA is available, so the TRBD1 call from TCRdb remains unchecked. The CDR3 is 14 residues long. CDR1 and CDR2 from the germline V gene are KGHSH and LQKENI.

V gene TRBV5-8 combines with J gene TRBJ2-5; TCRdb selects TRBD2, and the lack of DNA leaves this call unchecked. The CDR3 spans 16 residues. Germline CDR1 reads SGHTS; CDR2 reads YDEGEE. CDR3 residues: CASSLGFSGTQETQYF.

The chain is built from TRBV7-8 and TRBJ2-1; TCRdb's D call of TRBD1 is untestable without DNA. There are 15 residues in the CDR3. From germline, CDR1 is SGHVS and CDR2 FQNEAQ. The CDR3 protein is CASSLVMGRYNEQFF.

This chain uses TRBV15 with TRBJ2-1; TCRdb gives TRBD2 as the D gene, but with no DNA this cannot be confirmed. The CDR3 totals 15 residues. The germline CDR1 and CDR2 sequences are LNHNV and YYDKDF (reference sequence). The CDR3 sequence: CATSRDGLAGGPSFF.

Here the CDR3 reads CATSDPDSSNYGYTF. V and J are TRBV24-1 and TRBJ1-2; TCRdb returns TRBD1, unconfirmable since there is no DNA. The germline V gene encodes CDR1 KGHDR and CDR2 SFDVKD. The length of the CDR3 is 15 residues.

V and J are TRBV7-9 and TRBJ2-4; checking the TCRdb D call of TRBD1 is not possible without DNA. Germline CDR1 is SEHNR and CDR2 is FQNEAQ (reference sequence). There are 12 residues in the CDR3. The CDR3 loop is CASALQGYIQYF.

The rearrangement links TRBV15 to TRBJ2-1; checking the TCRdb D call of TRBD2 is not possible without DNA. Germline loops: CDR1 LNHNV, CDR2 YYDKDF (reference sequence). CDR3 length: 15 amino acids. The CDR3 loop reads CATSSPSGSTDEQFF.